This T cell receptor beta chain was retrieved from a study of blood T cells in healthy people across ages. Study conclusions and caveats: In these data, TCR beta diversity tracked strongly with naive T cell percentage. The donors' CMV status was not determined, possibly confounding changes in expanded clonotypes.

V was clipped by 3 bases and J by 6 bases; unmatched bases: 14. CDR3 size: 19 residues. Per germline, CDR1 SGDLS and CDR2 YYNGEE. The use of a sample-barcoded 5' primer and a J-beta primer mix characterized a second PCR of roughly 6 to 12 cycles. TCRdb fed the 5' RACE reads into MiXCR, producing one record per CDR3 protein. The sample yields roughly 1.7 million distinct CDR3 sequences, about 32% seen once. Points on this clonotype: What it binds is unknown.

This sequence originates from a woman in her twenties or thirties in good health. This rearrangement joins TRBV9 to TRBJ2-1; 14 bases map to TRBD2. Sequencing input: blood. The CDR3 reads CASSGPGTSGRIFINEQFF. In DNA form, the CDR3 reads TGTGCCAGCAGCGGCCCCGGGACTAGCGGGAGAATATTTATCAATGAGCAGTTCTTC.